The entry below gives a single T cell receptor beta chain sequence along with its context. It lacks a known antigen. There are no base qualities to consult, and no much larger clone falls within one base. The entry originates in a study of cytomegalovirus exposure and HLA in healthy donors (dated by TCRdb to about 2017). Describing the broader study: An earlier analysis of approximately 550 of the donors reported about 250 Gb of sequence data and roughly 110 million unique TCR beta sequences from about 200 million T cells. An early release covering about 600 HLA-typed donors comprised roughly 300 gigabases of sequencing data and around 80 million unique TCR sequences. Of the 350 to 450 genotyped donors, 81% fell in the genetic ancestry cluster associated with self-reported Caucasian donors. The aim of the study was to test whether cataloging public T cell receptors could identify signatures of past pathogen exposure. Using immunosequencing, the study profiled T cell repertoires from about 610 subjects and related those repertoires to cytomegalovirus serostatus. Along with the roughly 670-subject first cohort, a separate validation cohort of over 90 different subjects was used. The study combined high-throughput TCR immunosequencing, statistical association of individual TCRs with disease status, and machine learning to predict cytomegalovirus infection status. A later analysis re-analyzed previously published TCR beta repertoires from 600 to 850 donors and added high-resolution HLA genotyping to study TCR occurrence patterns. Rather than using new phenotypic data, the later analysis identified candidate immune exposures from TCR beta sequences and from how often those sequences occurred across donors. In an earlier analysis of about 590 of the donors, high-throughput TCR beta sequencing was used to judge whether each TCR beta V gene segment behaved as functional or pseudogenic. Donor age, sex, ethnicity and CMV serostatus were compiled together with the repertoire data. A later genetic analysis took genome-wide SNP genotypes for about three fifths of the roughly 700 donors and used that subset as a discovery cohort. All discovery cohort repertoires had been generated on a single sequencing platform. Class I and class II HLA loci were covered by the typing at four-digit resolution. Typing coverage varied by locus: roughly 629-640 donors for A, B, C, DRB1 and DQB1; 522 for DQA1; some 610 for DPA1; 450 to 480 for DPB1. Five DR-DQ haplotypes were handled as single units for association and clustering because linkage in the cohort was strong. Among about 410 genotyped donors of the cohort, an average of roughly 230,000 unique TCR beta nucleotide sequences was sequenced per donor, of which 15% to 20% were non-productive.

Spanning cysteine to phenylalanine, the CDR3 consists of 15 amino acids. Solely the CDR3 DNA is kept, with 45 bases framed from the first base. CDR1 and CDR2 are drawn from the germline V gene: SGHTA, FQGNSA. V drops 2 bases and J drops 0 bases, leaving 10 bases in between. In total, more than 500 healthy bone marrow donors made up the cohort. All cohort members were sampled while nominally healthy, although unrecorded immune exposures were likely present. The donor tested CMV seronegative, placing the donor among the roughly 340 seronegative members of the cohort. Each donor provided a peripheral blood sample, and peripheral blood mononuclear cells were used for TCR beta sequencing. The Qiagen DNeasy Blood Extraction Kit was used to extract genomic DNA from the blood cell samples. Receptors were amplified or captured by the immunoSEQ multiplex PCR assay. For the multiplex PCR, a mixture combining 60 forward primers for TCR Vbeta segments and 13 reverse primers for TCR Jbeta segments was used. A multiplex PCR assay on genomic DNA amplified the CDR3 region of rearranged TCR beta genes. Amplified TCR beta libraries were sequenced as 87-base-pair reads on the Illumina HiSeq System. From the authors' description of their analysis: A later analysis tallied 75 million to 85 million unique TCR beta chains across the 666 repertoires, and approximately 9.9 million of those chains were shared by two or more donors. Raw reads were error-corrected and collapsed into unique sequences by a nearest-neighbor algorithm in which closely related sequences were merged to remove PCR and sequencing errors. Alignment of CDR3 sequences to IMGT reference sequences was used to assign V, D and J gene segments. For a sequence to be retained, a match of at least six nucleotides was required to both a V gene segment and a J gene segment. Rearrangements were called productive when the CDR3 lacked stop codons and stayed in frame with V and J; all others were non-productive. Following IMGT convention, CDR3 was defined as the stretch from the second conserved V-encoded cysteine up to the conserved J-encoded phenylalanine. In an earlier analysis of around 540 of the donors, sequences lacking an unambiguous match to a single V gene segment were excluded. In an earlier analysis of a few hundred of the donors, V segments were called functional above 56.7% productive rearrangements and were called segregating when the between-donor standard deviation exceeded 5%. To diagnose cytomegalovirus status from the catalog of TCR beta chain sequences, a statistical classification framework was built. In a later analysis, TCR nucleotide sequences were compared against IMGT/GENE-DB human TR gene sequences so that V and J genes could be assigned. The TCRdist pipeline was used in a later analysis to assign CDR3 sequences and most-parsimonious VDJ recombination scenarios. In a later analysis, each TCR beta chain was defined by its CDR3 amino acid sequence together with its V-gene family, and reads without a unique V-gene family were excluded. As a way to deal with suspected cross-contamination and a sequencing artifact, a later analysis dropped hundreds of nucleotide sequences that were highly shared and had low generation probability. In a later analysis, a clonal expansion index for each public chain was calculated from normalized within-repertoire ranks of inferred template counts. Generation probabilities in a later analysis came from a VDJ recombination model fitted to out-of-frame rearrangements, and those results were checked against IGoR. A later analysis scored TCR-TCR, TCR-HLA and TCR-CMV co-occurrence with hypergeometric tests, applying a repertoire-size bias correction to TCR pairs. To estimate false discovery rates, a later analysis permuted the HLA or CMV assignments 20 times. In a later analysis, co-occurring TCRs were grouped with DBSCAN, and TCRdist sequence similarity was added when clustering was performed within HLA-allele-positive subsets. Repertoires with fewer than 30,000 or more than 120,000 public chains, plus five repertoires with anomalous nucleotide sharing, were excluded from co-occurrence clustering. Sourced from immuneACCESS, this table was stored by TCRdb with only in-frame sequences that have V and J called. A share of the clones is absent; for the studies checked, an unresolved V gene accounts for under half, and the remainder has no known explanation. The DNA gave D and trimming, while V, J and clone size come from that table. A total of under 110,000 clones appear in this sample, around 85% of them only once. In total, the top ten clones hold about 3.6% of the sample.

What the study reported, not specific to this receptor: Some IMGT-functional V segments, including TRBV6-2 and TRBV6-3, could not be distinguished by the 87-base-pair reads and were therefore excluded. A few of the identified cytomegalovirus-associated TCR beta chains were confirmed in vitro to be specific for cytomegalovirus antigens. A later analysis found that most CMV-associated TCR beta chains appeared HLA-restricted, with HLA associations seemingly driven largely by CMV exposure. Roughly uniform sequencing depth across donors was assumed in presence/absence analyses, although this assumption may not hold. The authors suggested that the approach could potentially be generalized to other disease states and immunological phenotypes. A further reported finding was that TCR beta sequences accurately predicted the HLA-A and HLA-B alleles for most subjects in the first cohort. A later analysis associated 15,000 to 20,000 TCR beta sequences with specific HLA alleles at a false discovery rate of 0.05. In a later analysis, TCR association rates were found to vary across HLA loci, with the most associated TCRs seen for DRB1 alleles and the fewest for HLA-C alleles. Linkage disequilibrium might explain the correlated functional status among segregating V segments, but an unknown experimental factor could not be ruled out. Compared with the roughly 670-donor mean, donors in an Asian-associated ancestry cluster had fewer N-insertions in productive TCRs, according to a later genetic analysis. In an earlier analysis of more than 450 of the donors, most TCR beta V segments were observed in productive rearrangements about 87% or about 30% of the time, broadly matching IMGT annotations. In the study, around 160 TCR beta chains were listed as associated with cytomegalovirus. Several of the top co-occurrence clusters appeared to be linked to parvovirus B19, influenza, CMV and Epstein-Barr virus, according to a later analysis. When HLA alleles, especially DR and DQ, strongly co-occurred, attributing TCR associations to individual alleles was difficult. HLA typing was unavailable for some donors at each locus, so association tests used only the typed subset. Some 16 rarely observed V segments, including chromosome 9 orphons, were excluded from the earlier analysis of several hundred of the donors because counts were too low. An association between a missense DCLRE1C variant and V-gene and J-gene trimming of TCR beta chains was found in a later genetic analysis and replicated in an independent cohort. A group of highly shared sequence variants was considered likely to be a technical artifact of the sequencing pipeline. For the cohort, immune exposure information was limited to CMV serostatus. In a later analysis, HLA-associated TCR beta chains showed more clonal expansion and lower generation probabilities than non-associated chains that were equally common. In both the original and validation cohorts, the classifier was reported to diagnose cytomegalovirus status with high specificity and sensitivity. In this cohort, only TCR beta chains were sequenced, and detectable features were limited by the absence of alpha or paired-chain data. While some public TCRs were present in many individuals, most TCR sequences turned up only very rarely across donors.

The sequenced sample was PBMCs. This receptor chain uses TRBV7-2 and TRBJ1-2, with TRBD1 tentatively as D gene (6 bases match). The TCR comes from a man aged 60 to 69 in good health and CMV-seronegative. The bases read TGTGCCAGCAGCTTATGGGGGCTAGCTAACTATGGCTACACCTTC. Translated, this is CASSLWGLANYGYTF.